The sample holds many counts of the clone carrying this TCR beta chain. The data were obtained in a study of T cells in Graves' hyperthyroidism and ophthalmopathy. Amplification targeted TCR beta CDR3 regions from RNA transcripts. An initial round of RT-PCR targeting the TCR CDR3 relied on the HTBI primer set. From the multiplex PCR reads, TCRdb called clonotypes with MiXCR, one entry per CDR3 protein. The sample consists of some 600,000 distinct CDR3 sequences, about 15% of them appearing once. There are 15 residues in the CDR3. Germline trimming cut 5 bases from V and 5 bases from J; bases unmatched to any gene: 7. The germline V gene has CDR1 DFQATT and CDR2 SNEGSKA (reference sequence).

The sequenced material came from blood. The chain has TRBV20-1 and TRBJ2-1, with 12 positions matching TRBD2. The TCR originated in a woman aged 25 to 39 with Graves' hyperthyroidism that later progressed to Graves' ophthalmopathy. This CDR3 is CSAGGTSGSDNEQFF. The CDR3 DNA sequence: TGCAGTGCTGGGGGGACTAGCGGGTCCGACAATGAGCAGTTCTTC.